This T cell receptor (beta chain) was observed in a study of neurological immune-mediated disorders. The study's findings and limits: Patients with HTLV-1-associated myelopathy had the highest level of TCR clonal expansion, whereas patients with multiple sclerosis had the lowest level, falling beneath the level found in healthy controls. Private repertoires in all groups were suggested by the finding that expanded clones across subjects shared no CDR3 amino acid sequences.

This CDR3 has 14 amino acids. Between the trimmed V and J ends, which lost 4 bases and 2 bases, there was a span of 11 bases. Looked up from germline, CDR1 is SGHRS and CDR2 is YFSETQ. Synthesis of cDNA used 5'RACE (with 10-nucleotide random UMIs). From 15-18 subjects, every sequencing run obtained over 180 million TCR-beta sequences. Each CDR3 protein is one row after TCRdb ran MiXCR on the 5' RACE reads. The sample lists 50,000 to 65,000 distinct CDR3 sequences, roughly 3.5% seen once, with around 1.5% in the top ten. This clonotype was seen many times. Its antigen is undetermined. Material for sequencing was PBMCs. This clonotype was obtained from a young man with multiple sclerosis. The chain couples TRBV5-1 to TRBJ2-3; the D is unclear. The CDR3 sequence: CASSNPPHTDTQYF. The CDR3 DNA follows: TGCGCCAGCAGCAATCCCCCACACACAGATACGCAGTATTTT. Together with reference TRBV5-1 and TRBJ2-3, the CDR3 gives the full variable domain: KAGVTQTPRYLIKTRGQQVTLSCSPISGHRSVSWYQQTPGQGLQFLFEYFSETQRNKGNFPGRFSGRQFSNSRSEMNVSTLELGDSALYLCASSNPPHTDTQYFGPGTRLTVL.